The T cell receptor beta chain described here comes from a study of cytomegalovirus exposure and HLA in healthy donors. In the case of this clone: What it binds is not known.

Study-wide results and caveats: The authors listed 150 to 200 TCR beta chains as cytomegalovirus-associated. Cytomegalovirus status was reportedly diagnosed by the classifier with high specificity and sensitivity. Per a later analysis, about 17,000 TCR beta sequences showed association with HLA alleles at 0.05 false discovery rate.

The PCR contained 60 Vbeta and 13 Jbeta primers. How the authors handled the data: In a later analysis, of 84 million or so unique beta chains, some 10 million appeared in at least two donors. TCRdb's table, derived via immunoSEQ multiplex PCR, lists solely in-frame clones and lacks some. Clone size and V and J calls were adopted from that table, with D and trimming inferred from the DNA. The sample includes 180,000 or so clones, approximately 80% seen only once; the top ten take 1.3% to 1.5%. The CDR3 runs to 15 residues. The germline V gene has CDR1 MNHNS and CDR2 SASEGT. The J segment lost 3 bases and the V segment lost 5 bases, leaving 6 bases of the junction unmatched.

V is TRBV6-1 and J is TRBJ1-2, with 10 positions matching TRBD1. Sequencing was performed on PBMCs. The receptor's source is a girl aged 10-17 years in good health and CMV-seropositive. This CDR3 is CASSTWTGGDYGYTF. The CDR3 nucleotides are TGTGCCAGCAGTACTTGGACAGGGGGGGACTATGGCTACACCTTC.